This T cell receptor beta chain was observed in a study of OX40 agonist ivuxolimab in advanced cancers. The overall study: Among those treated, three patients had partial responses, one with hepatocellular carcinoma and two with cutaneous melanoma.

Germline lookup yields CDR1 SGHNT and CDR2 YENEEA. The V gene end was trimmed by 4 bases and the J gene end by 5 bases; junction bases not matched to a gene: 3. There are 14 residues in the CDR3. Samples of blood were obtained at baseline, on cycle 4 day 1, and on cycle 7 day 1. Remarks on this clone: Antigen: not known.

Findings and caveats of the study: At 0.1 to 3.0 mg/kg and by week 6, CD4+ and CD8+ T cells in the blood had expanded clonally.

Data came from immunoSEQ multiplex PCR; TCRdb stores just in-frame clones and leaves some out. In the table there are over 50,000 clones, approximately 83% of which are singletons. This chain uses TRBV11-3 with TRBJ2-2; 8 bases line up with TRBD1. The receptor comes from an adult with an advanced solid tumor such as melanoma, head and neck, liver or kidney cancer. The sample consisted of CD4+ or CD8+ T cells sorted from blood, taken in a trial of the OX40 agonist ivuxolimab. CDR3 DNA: TGTGCCAGCAGCTGGACAGGGAGGACCGGGGAGCTGTTTTTT. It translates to CASSWTGRTGELFF.